A selection of T cell receptor beta chains follows, all from one sample in a study of blood T cell repertoires in COVID-19. TCRdb's copy holds only in-frame clones and misses some; the assay was immunoSEQ multiplex PCR. The repertoire holds about 210,000 clones, around 90% seen once, with approximately 7.3% in the top ten. Sequencing was carried out using PBMCs or T cells enriched from blood (not recorded which). The receptor source for this set is a young man in a cohort exposed to, infected with or recovered from COVID-19 (not recorded which). Each CDR3 is given with its conserved first and last residue. Each record gives: J gene, V gene, D gene, clone size, CDR3 DNA, CDR3 protein. A D gene is named only where the DNA matches it firmly. Only some rows state a clone size, as once, few, many or a class for expanded clones.

TRBJ1-4 TRBV7-6 TRBD1 . TGTGCCAGCAGCCTGACGGGACAGGCTTGGCGTGAAAAACTGTTTTTT CASSLTGQAWREKLFF
TRBJ2-1 TRBV29-1 . once TGCAGCGTTGTGGGAGAGAGTTTCACCTACAATGAGCAGTTCTTC CSVVGESFTYNEQFF
TRBJ2-1 TRBV4-2 . . TGTGCCAGCAGCCAAGCGGGGAGTGGCTACAATGAGCAGTTCTTC CASSQAGSGYNEQFF
TRBJ2-7 TRBV10-3 TRBD2 . TGTGCCATCAGTGAGGGGGCTATAACGGGACTAGCGGGAGTTAGGAACTTC CAISEGAITGLAGVRNF
TRBJ1-4 TRBV6-5 TRBD1 . TGTGCCAGCAGTTACGACAGGGTCCGAAAACTGTTTTTT CASSYDRVRKLFF
TRBJ1-1 TRBV6-4 . . TGTGCCAGCAGTGAGTCGACAGAGAACACTGAAGCTTTCTTT CASSESTENTEAFF
TRBJ1-2 TRBV24-1 TRBD1 . TGTGCCACCCAGGGGGCTGCGTTCTATGGCTACACCTTC CATQGAAFYGYTF
TRBJ1-3 TRBV9 . . TGTGCCAGCAGCCAGGGAGGGACAACAGGAAACACCATATATTTT CASSQGGTTGNTIYF
TRBJ2-3 TRBV5-4 TRBD2 . TGTGCCAGCAGCCCAACTGGGCGGGAGAGCACAGATACGCAGTATTTT CASSPTGRESTDTQYF
TRBJ2-7 TRBV28 TRBD2 . TGTGCCAGCAGTGAGACTAGCGGGGGCTCCTACGAGCAGTACTTC CASSETSGGSYEQYF
TRBJ2-7 TRBV7-8 TRBD1 once TGTGCCAGCAGCTCAAGGACAGGGATCTACGAGCAGTACTTC CASSSRTGIYEQYF
TRBJ2-3 TRBV4-1 . once TGCGCCAGCAACCGGGGGGCGGCCTATAGCACAGATACGCAGTATTTT CASNRGAAYSTDTQYF
TRBJ2-6 TRBV19 . . TGTGCCAGTAGCACAGGGTCTGCGTTCTCTGGGGCCAACGTCCTGACTTTC CASSTGSAFSGANVLTF
TRBJ2-5 TRBV18 . . TGTGCCAGCTCCTTACACCTCCAAGAGACCCAGTACTTC CASSLHLQETQYF
TRBJ2-7 TRBV27 TRBD1 . TGTGCCAGCAGTGACCGGGACAGGGGGCTCAACGAGCAGTACTTC CASSDRDRGLNEQYF
TRBJ1-2 TRBV14 TRBD1 . TGTGCCAGCAGCCAGGTTCGACCCGGGACAGGTGATGGCTACACCTTC CASSQVRPGTGDGYTF
TRBJ2-7 TRBV7-9 TRBD2 . TGTGCCAGCAGCTTTGCTTCCGGGACTAGCGCCTACGAGCAGTACTTC CASSFASGTSAYEQYF
TRBJ2-7 TRBV7-2 TRBD2 . TGTGCCAGCAGACGCGGGACTAGCGGCTACGAGCAGTACTTC CASRRGTSGYEQYF
TRBJ2-1 TRBV19 . . TGTGCCAGTAGTACATCGGGAAAAGTCTACAATGAGCAGTTCTTC CASSTSGKVYNEQFF
TRBJ2-7 TRBV28 TRBD2 . TGTGCCAGCAGTACACACTCTATAGCGGGAGGAGGTTACGAGCAGTACTTC CASSTHSIAGGGYEQYF
TRBJ2-3 TRBV19 . . TGTGCCAGTAGTATTCAGGGGCGCAGGACAGATACGCAGTATTTT CASSIQGRRTDTQYF
TRBJ2-7 TRBV4-2 . once TGTGCCAGCAGCCAAAGTACAGGGAGCTCCTACGAGCAGTACTTC CASSQSTGSSYEQYF